The source of this T cell receptor (beta chain) is a study of breast tumors, draining lymph nodes, adjacent tissues. CDR1 is DFQATT, CDR2 SNEGSKA, per germline (reference sequence). Trimming shortened V by 3 bases and J by 2 bases, and 13 bases separated the two germline ends. This CDR3 contains 14 residues. The lymph nodes were axillary draining lymph nodes from breast cancer patients. TCRdb used MiXCR to reprocess the multiplex PCR reads, holding one entry per CDR3 protein. The data show approximately 100,000 distinct CDR3 sequences, 20% to 25% seen once. Whole-study results and caveats: Tumor repertoires ranked between lymph nodes and nontumor tissue in diversity, with V and J gene preferences. Data fit most tumor T cells coming from lymph node, expanding in tumor. Tumor and nontumor repertoires were significantly more similar in luminal-like than in basal-like breast cancer. That most tumor T cells come from lymph nodes remained unproven.

This clonotype was detected many times. Its antigen is currently unknown. The sequenced sample was axillary lymph node tissue. The clonotype comes from a female donor with breast cancer. Some clones in this sample may be carry-over from other donors' samples. The genes are TRBV20-1 and TRBJ1-2, with a possible D match to TRBD1 (5 bases). In DNA, the CDR3 is TGCAGTGCTAGGAGCGTTGGGGGGAACTATGGCTACACCTTC. Translation: CSARSVGGNYGYTF.